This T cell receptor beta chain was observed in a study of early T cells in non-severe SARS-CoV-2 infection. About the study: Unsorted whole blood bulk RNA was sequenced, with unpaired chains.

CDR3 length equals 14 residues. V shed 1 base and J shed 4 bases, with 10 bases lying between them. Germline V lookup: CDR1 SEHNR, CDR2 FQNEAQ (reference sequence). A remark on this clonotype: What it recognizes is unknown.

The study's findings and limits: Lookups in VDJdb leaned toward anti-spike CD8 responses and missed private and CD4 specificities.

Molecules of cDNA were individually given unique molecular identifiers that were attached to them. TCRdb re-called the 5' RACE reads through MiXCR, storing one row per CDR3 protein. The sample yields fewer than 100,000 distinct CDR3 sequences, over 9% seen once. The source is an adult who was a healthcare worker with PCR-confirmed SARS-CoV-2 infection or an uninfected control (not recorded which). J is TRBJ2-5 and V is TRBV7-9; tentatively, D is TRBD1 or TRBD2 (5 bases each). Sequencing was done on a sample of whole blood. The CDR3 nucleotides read TGTGCCAGCAGCTTAGGGGACCCGCCAGAGACCCAGTACTTC. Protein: CASSLGDPPETQYF.